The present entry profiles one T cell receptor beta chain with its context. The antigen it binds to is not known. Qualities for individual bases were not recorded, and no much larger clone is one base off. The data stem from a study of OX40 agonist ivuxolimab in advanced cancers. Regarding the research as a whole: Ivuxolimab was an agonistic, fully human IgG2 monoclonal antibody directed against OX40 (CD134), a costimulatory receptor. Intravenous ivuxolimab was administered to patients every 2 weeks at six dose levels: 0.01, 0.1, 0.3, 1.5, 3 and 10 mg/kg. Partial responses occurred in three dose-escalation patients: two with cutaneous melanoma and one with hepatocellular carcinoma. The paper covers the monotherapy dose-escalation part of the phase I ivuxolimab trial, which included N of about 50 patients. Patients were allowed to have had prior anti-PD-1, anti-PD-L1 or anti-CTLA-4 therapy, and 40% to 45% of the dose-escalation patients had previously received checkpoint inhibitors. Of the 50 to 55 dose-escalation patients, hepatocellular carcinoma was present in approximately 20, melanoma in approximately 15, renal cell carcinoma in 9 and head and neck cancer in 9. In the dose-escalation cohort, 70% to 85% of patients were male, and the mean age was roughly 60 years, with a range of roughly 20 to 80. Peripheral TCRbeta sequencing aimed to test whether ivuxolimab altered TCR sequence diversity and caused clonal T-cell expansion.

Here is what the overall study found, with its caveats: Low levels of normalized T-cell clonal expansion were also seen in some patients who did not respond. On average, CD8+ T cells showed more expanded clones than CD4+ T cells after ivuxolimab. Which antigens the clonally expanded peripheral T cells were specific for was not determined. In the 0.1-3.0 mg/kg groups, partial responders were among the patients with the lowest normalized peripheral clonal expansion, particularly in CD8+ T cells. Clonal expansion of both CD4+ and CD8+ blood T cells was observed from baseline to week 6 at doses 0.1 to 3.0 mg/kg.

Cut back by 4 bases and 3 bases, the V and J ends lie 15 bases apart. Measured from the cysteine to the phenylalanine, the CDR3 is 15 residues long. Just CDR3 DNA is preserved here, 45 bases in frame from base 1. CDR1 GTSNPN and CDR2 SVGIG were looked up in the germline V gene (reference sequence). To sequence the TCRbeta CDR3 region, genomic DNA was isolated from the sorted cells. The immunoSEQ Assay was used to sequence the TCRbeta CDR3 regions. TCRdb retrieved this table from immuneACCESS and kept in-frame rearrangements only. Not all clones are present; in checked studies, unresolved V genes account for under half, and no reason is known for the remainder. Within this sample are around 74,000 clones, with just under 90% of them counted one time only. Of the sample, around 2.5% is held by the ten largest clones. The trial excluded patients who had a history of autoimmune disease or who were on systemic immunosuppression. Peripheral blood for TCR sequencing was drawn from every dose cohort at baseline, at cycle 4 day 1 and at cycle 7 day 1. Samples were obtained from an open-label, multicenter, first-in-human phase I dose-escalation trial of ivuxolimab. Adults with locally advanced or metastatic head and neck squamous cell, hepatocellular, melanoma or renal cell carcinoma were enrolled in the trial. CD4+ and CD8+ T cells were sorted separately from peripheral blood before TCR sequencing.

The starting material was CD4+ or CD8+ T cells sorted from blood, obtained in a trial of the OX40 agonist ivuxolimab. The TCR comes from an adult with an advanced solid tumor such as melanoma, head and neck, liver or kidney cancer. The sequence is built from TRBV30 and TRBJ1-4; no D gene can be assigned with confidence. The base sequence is TGTGCCTGGAACCTCAGGCTCCAGTCTAATGAAAAACTGTTTTTT. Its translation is CAWNLRLQSNEKLFF.